The 10 T cell receptor beta chains given below trace back to one sample, sequenced in a study of human T cells and chemical hapten exposure. The time point: patch test 1, 2 weeks after DPC sensitization. Treatment in this sample: therapeutic diphenylcyclopropenone sensitization with weekly scalp DPC. MiXCR was run by TCRdb on the RACE reads, yielding one entry per CDR3 protein. The data hold around 300,000 distinct CDR3 sequences, with around 7% observed a single time. The starting material was whole blood, obtained in connection with sensitization to the hapten diphenylcyclopropenone (DPC). Receptors originate from a woman in her late teens or twenties with alopecia areata. Some clones in this sample may be carry-over from other donors' samples.

This clonotype was observed at least ten times. The CDR3 reads CASSQLDRIQYF. In nucleotides, the CDR3 is TGTGCCAGCAGCCAACTTGACAGAATTCAGTACTTC. J is TRBJ2-4 and V is TRBV14, with a weak D call TRBD1 (5 bases). This CDR3 has 12 amino acids. V was clipped by 2 bases and J by 10 bases, with 9 bases between them. CDR1 SGHDN and CDR2 FVKESK come from the germline V gene.

This clonotype has more than one count but fewer than ten. An end of the junction differs from the germline gene, which may be a read error. The chain joins TRBV7-7 to TRBJ2-3; unclear D gene. Germline loops: CDR1 SSHAT, CDR2 FNYEAQ (reference sequence). The CDR3 runs 14 residues. The CDR3: CASSLLQAADTQYF. CDR3 bases: TGTGCTAGCAGCTTACTGCAGGCCGCAGATACGCAGTATTTT. The variable domain in full, with the rest retrieved from reference TRBV7-7 and TRBJ2-3, is GAGVSQSPRYKVTKRGQDVTLRCDPISSHATLYWYQQALGQGPEFLTYFNYEAQPDKSGLPSDRFSAERPEGSISTLTIQRTEQRDSAMYRCASSLLQAADTQYFGPGTRLTVL.

The chain employs TRBV7-2 and TRBJ1-3; D is uncertain. V was trimmed by 0 bases and J by 0 bases, leaving 9 bases between them. The V gene's germline CDR1 is SGHTA and CDR2 FQGNSA. This CDR3 contains 16 residues. The CDR3 DNA reads as TGTGCCAGCAGCTTAGCGCTAGCAGGCTCTGGAAACACCATATATTTT. Protein product: CASSLALAGSGNTIYF.

This clonotype has only a few counts. The V call is TRBV12-3 or TRBV12-4, the J call TRBJ2-3; possibly TRBD2 for D (7 bases). Trimming cost V 6 bases and J 5 bases, with 12 bases left between them. The CDR3 has 13 amino acids. The CDR3, as DNA: TGTGCCAGCAGCAAGGGGGGGGGAGATACGCAGTATTTT. Residues: CASSKGGGDTQYF.

This chain joins TRBV29-1 and TRBJ1-2, with TRBD1 matching over 8 bases. The CDR3 is 13 residues long. The germline CDR1 and CDR2 sequences are SQVTM and ANQGSEA. The trim removed 1 base at V and 2 bases at J, leaving 0 bases unmatched. The CDR3 DNA reads as TGCAGCGTTGAAGGGACAGGGAACTATGGCTACACCTTC. This encodes CSVEGTGNYGYTF. The whole variable domain, remainder taken from reference TRBV29-1 and TRBJ1-2, is SAVISQKPSRDICQRGTSLTIQCQVDSQVTMMFWYRQQPGQSLTLIATANQGSEATYESGFVIDKFPISRPNLTFSTLTVSNMSPEDSSIYLCSVEGTGNYGYTFGSGTRLTVV.

This clonotype was counted ten times or more. This sequence joins TRBV9 and TRBJ2-5, with TRBD2 identical over 8 bases. The CDR3 length is 14 residues. Germline CDR1 SGDLS, CDR2 YYNGEE. J gave up 5 bases and V 0 bases, and 3 bases lay outside the gene matches. CDR3 protein: CASSVAGGEETQYF. The CDR3 DNA reads as TGTGCCAGCAGCGTAGCCGGGGGGGAGGAGACCCAGTACTTC.

This clonotype was observed a few times. The genes are TRBV9 and TRBJ2-1; D is tentatively TRBD1 or TRBD2 (5 bases each). Germline V gives CDR1 SGDLS, CDR2 YYNGEE. The CDR3 contains 14 residues. The germline V and J ends were trimmed by 2 bases and 9 bases, with 15 bases remaining between them. The CDR3 nucleotides read TGTGCCAGCAGCGTCGCACCCGGGACCAGTGAGCAGTTCTTC. Its translation is CASSVAPGTSEQFF.

The table lists this clonotype with many counts. V usage is TRBV10-3 and J usage is TRBJ2-2; no reliable D call. Trimming pared 10 bases from V and 5 bases from J, leaving 17 bases between. Germline lookup yields CDR1 ENHRY and CDR2 SYGVKD. This CDR3 is built from 14 residues. This CDR3 reads CATTPVQATGELFF. The CDR3 bases are TGTGCCACCACCCCCGTGCAGGCGACCGGGGAGCTGTTTTTT.

The table lists this clonotype with a few counts. V usage is TRBV15 and J usage is TRBJ1-3; D ambiguous. CDR1 is LNHNV and CDR2 is YYDKDF in the germline V gene (reference sequence). Trimming removed 0 bases from V and 0 bases from J, with 6 bases in between. CDR3 length equals 15 residues. The CDR3 reads CATSRDLSSGNTIYF. CDR3 nucleotide sequence: TGTGCCACCAGCAGAGATCTGAGCTCTGGAAACACCATATATTTT. Full variable domain (outside the CDR3, taken from reference TRBV15 and TRBJ1-3): DAMVIQNPRYQVTQFGKPVTLSCSQTLNHNVMYWYQQKSSQAPKLLFHYYDKDFNNEADTPDNFQSRRPNTSFCFLDIRSPGLGDTAMYLCATSRDLSSGNTIYFGEGSWLTVV.

The genes are TRBV29-1 and TRBJ2-3; D gene ambiguous. The CDR3 runs to 13 residues. Germline V gene data show CDR1 as SQVTM and CDR2 as ANQGSEA. V lost 4 bases to trimming and J lost 1 base, with 9 bases between them. The CDR3 bases are TGCAGCGTTGCAACCACCGGCACAGATACGCAGTATTTT. Its translation: CSVATTGTDTQYF.